Listed here is a single T cell receptor (beta chain). The record originates from a study of blood T cell repertoires in COVID-19. In assigning cohorts, the study relied on participant-reported clinical history. From germline, CDR1 is LNHDA and CDR2 SQIVND (reference sequence). Trimming took 1 base from V and 1 from J; bases not matched to a gene: 6. The CDR3 covers 16 residues. Measured with immunoSEQ multiplex PCR; TCRdb has only the in-frame clones, and not every one. Found here are 350,000 or so clones, around 85% of them singletons; the top ten hold about 4.2%. The clonotype was recovered from a woman between 35 and 50 years old with acute COVID-19. The chain links TRBV19 to TRBJ1-2; 7 nucleotides line up with TRBD1. Input material: PBMCs or T cells enriched from blood (not recorded which). The CDR3 DNA follows: TGTGCCAGTAGTATAGTGGGACAGTCTCTTAACTATGGCTACACCTTC. Its protein is CASSIVGQSLNYGYTF. The full variable domain, completed using reference TRBV19 and TRBJ1-2, is DGGITQSPKYLFRKEGQNVTLSCEQNLNHDAMYWYRQDPGQGLRLIYYSQIVNDFQKGDIAEGYSVSREKKESFPLTVTSAQKNPTAFYLCASSIVGQSLNYGYTFGSGTRLTVV.